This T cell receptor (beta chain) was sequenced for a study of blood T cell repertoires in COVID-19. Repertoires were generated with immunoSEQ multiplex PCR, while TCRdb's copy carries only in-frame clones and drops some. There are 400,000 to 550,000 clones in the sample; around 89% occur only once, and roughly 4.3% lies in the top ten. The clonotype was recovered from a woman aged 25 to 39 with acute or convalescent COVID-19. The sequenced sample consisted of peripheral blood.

CDR3: CASSRIALAGGSGQETQYF. Written as DNA, the CDR3 is TGTGCCAGCAGCCGCATCGCCCTAGCGGGGGGCTCTGGGCAAGAGACCCAGTACTTC. This chain uses TRBV11-2 with TRBJ2-5, with TRBD2 matching over 11 bases. Germline CDR1 SGHAT, CDR2 FQNNGV. V dropped 5 bases and J dropped 2; count of bases not matched to a gene: 16. This CDR3 comprises 19 residues.